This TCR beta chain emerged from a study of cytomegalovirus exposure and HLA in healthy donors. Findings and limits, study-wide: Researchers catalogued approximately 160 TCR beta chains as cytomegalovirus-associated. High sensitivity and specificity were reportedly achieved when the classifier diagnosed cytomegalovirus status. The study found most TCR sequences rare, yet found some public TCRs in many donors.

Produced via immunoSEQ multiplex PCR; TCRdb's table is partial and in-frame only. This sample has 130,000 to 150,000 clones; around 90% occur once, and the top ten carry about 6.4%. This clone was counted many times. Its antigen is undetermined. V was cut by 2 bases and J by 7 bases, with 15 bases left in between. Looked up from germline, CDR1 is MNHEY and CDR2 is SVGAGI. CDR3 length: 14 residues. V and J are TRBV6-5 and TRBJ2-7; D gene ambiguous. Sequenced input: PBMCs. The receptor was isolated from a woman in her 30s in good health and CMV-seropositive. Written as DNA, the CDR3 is TGTGCCAGCAGTTACCGGGTGAGCTTGGGTGAGCAGTACTTC. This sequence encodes CASSYRVSLGEQYF.